Following are 32 T cell receptor beta chains from one sample sequenced in a study of tumor-infiltrating lymphocytes in primary liver carcinoma. Total RNA (roughly 550 ng) served as template for TCR beta cDNA synthesis primed by a constant-region primer. Three nested multiplex PCR rounds of slightly modified ARM-PCR generated TCR beta libraries. Each of the first two PCR rounds ran about 9 cycles with TRBV1-TRBV30 forward and C-beta reverse primers. One entry per CDR3 protein, called by TCRdb with MiXCR from the multiplex PCR reads. The sample carries 300,000 to 350,000 distinct CDR3 sequences, less than 75% recorded once. They got blood RNA out of unsorted whole blood and also pulled out germline DNA. Sequences were obtained from peripheral blood. The receptors originated from a man in his forties with primary liver carcinoma and hepatitis B virus infection.

This clonotype was seen a handful of times. This chain uses TRBV28 with TRBJ2-1; D possibly matches TRBD1 or TRBD2 (6 bases each). V was cut by 6 bases and J by 7 bases, with 10 bases left in between. This CDR3 is 12 amino acids long. Germline assignment: CDR1 MDHEN and CDR2 SYDVKM. The CDR3 DNA reads TGTGCCAGCAGCCAGGGGACTAATGAGCAGTTCTTC. This encodes CASSQGTNEQFF.

This clonotype has more than one count but fewer than ten. The rearrangement links TRBV4-1 to TRBJ2-2; D is uncertain. Germline CDR1 is MGHRA and CDR2 is YSYEKL. The V and J ends lost 4 bases and 6 bases respectively, with 15 bases between them. The CDR3 contains 15 residues. The CDR3 reads CASSLGPGRAGELFF. The CDR3 bases are TGCGCCAGCAGCCTCGGACCAGGAAGGGCCGGGGAGCTGTTTTTT.

On this clonotype: It may be a read error: a sequence one base away is much more abundant. V usage is TRBV6-1 and J usage is TRBJ2-1; possibly TRBD2 for D (6 bases). CDR1 and CDR2 from the germline V gene are MNHNS and SASEGT. This CDR3 is built from 16 residues. CDR3 region: CASSEASSAMYNERFF. The CDR3 DNA reads TGTGCCAGCAGTGAAGCTTCTAGCGCGATGTACAATGAGCGGTTCTTC.

This clonotype has ten or more counts. The chain uses TRBV29-1 and TRBJ1-4; the D gene is possibly TRBD1 (6 bases). The V end lost 7 bases, the J end lost 5 bases, and 11 bases lay between the germline ends. Germline values: CDR1 SQVTM, CDR2 ANQGSEA. This CDR3 has 12 residues. CDR3 nucleotides: TGCAGCGAAGGACAGCTAAATGAAAAACTGTTTTTT. It specifies CSEGQLNEKLFF.

Only a few counts were recorded for this clonotype. J is TRBJ2-3 and V is TRBV5-4; 13 bases agree with TRBD2. V was pared by 4 bases and J by 5 bases, with 7 bases of the junction left unmatched. This CDR3 is 16 amino acids long. Germline values: CDR1 SGHNT, CDR2 YYREEE (reference sequence). The DNA for the CDR3 is TGTGCCAGCAGCCCGGGGACTAGCGGGAAGGGAGATACGCAGTATTTT. As protein: CASSPGTSGKGDTQYF.

As regards this clonotype: No conserved phenylalanine or tryptophan is present at the end of the CDR3, so a read error is the likely explanation. The V call is TRBV11-2, the J call TRBJ2-7; TRBD1 is a possible D gene (6 bases). Trimming removed 1 base at V and 1 base at J, with 14 bases between. This CDR3 has 16 amino acids. Germline CDR1 and CDR2: SGHAT and FQNNGV. DNA for the CDR3: TGTGCCAGCAGCTTAGTTTGGAGCAGGGGATCCTACGAGCAGTACATC. This encodes CASSLVWSRGSYEQYI.

A word on this clonotype: One base away lies a much larger clone, so this may be a sequencing read error. The V and J genes are TRBV10-2 and TRBJ1-5; unclear D gene. The CDR3 is 14 amino acids. CDR1 WSHSY and CDR2 SAAADI come from the germline V gene. CDR3 DNA sequence: TGCGCCAGCAGTGAGTCGACTAGCAATCAGTCCCAGCATTTT. Residues: CASSESTSNQSQHF.

This clonotype has just one count. This could be a read error, since a much larger clone is one nucleotide away. The CDR3 ends on some other residue instead of the conserved phenylalanine or tryptophan, so this is likely a read error. The rearrangement links TRBV6-2 or TRBV6-3 to TRBJ2-7; the D gene is possibly TRBD2 (6 bases). Trimming cost V 4 bases and J 3 bases, with 13 bases left between them. The CDR3 has 14 amino acids. The V gene's germline CDR1 is MNHEY and CDR2 SVGEGT. CDR3 bases: TGTGCCAGCAGTTGGGGCCGGGGGAACTACGAGCAGTACATC. Its translation is CASSWGRGNYEQYI.

This chain joins TRBV11-3 and TRBJ2-1; D uncertain. Germline V gene lookup returns CDR1 SGHNT and CDR2 YENEEA. The CDR3 is made up of 13 amino acids. Deletions cut 0 bases from V and 9 bases from J, with 9 bases between. CDR3 DNA sequence: TGTGCCAGCAGCTTAGAGTCAGGCACTGAGCAGTTCTTC. Translation: CASSLESGTEQFF.

Many counts were recorded for this clonotype. This chain connects TRBV6-6 to TRBJ2-5; 8 bases agree with TRBD2. Germline CDR1 reads MNHNY; CDR2 reads SVGAGI (reference sequence). This CDR3 region has 14 residues. V lost 6 bases to trimming and J lost 3 bases; unmatched junction nucleotides: 6. DNA of the CDR3: TGTGCCAGCAGGGTAGCGGGACTCGAAGAGACCCAGTACTTC. Encoded protein: CASRVAGLEETQYF.

Worth noting for this clonotype: A read error may explain this, as a much larger clone is one base away. The rearrangement uses TRBV4-1 and TRBJ1-2; 8 nucleotides line up with TRBD1. The CDR3 consists of 13 residues. Germline V gene data show CDR1 as MGHRA and CDR2 as YSYEKL. The ends lost 8 bases at V and 3 bases at J; junction bases unmatched: 5. The CDR3 region is CASCPDRDYGYTF. As DNA, the CDR3 is TGCGCCAGCTGCCCGGACAGGGACTATGGCTACACCTTC.

On this clonotype itself: The junction departs from germline at one end; a sequencing error may be responsible. This chain connects TRBV5-4 to TRBJ2-5, with 8 bases matching TRBD2. The CDR3 spans 15 residues. Germline values: CDR1 SGHNT, CDR2 YYREEE (reference sequence). The CDR3 loop reads CASSLGLARGETQCF. As DNA, the CDR3 is TGTGCCAGCAGCTTGGGACTAGCGCGAGGAGAGACCCAGTGCTTC.

As for this clonotype: Germline is not matched at one junction end, which may reflect a read error. The chain carries TRBV11-2 and TRBJ2-5; the match to TRBD2 covers 7 bases. The CDR3 has 14 amino acids. Germline values: CDR1 SGHAT, CDR2 FQNNGV. CDR3 nucleotide sequence: TGTGTCAGCAGCCCGGGACTAAACCAAGAGACTCAGTACTTC. This sequence encodes CVSSPGLNQETQYF. Looking up the rest from reference TRBV11-2 and TRBJ2-5 gives the full variable domain: EAGVAQSPRYKIIEKRQSVAFWCNPISGHATLYWYQQILGQGPKLLIQFQNNGVVDDSQLPKDRFSAERLKGVDSTLKIQPAKLEDSAVYLCVSSPGLNQETQYFGPGTRLLVL.

A word on this clonotype: Sequence at one end of the junction differs from germline and may be a read error. This chain joins TRBV11-3 and TRBJ2-1; 7 bases are a match to TRBD2. Germline assignment: CDR1 SGHNT and CDR2 YENEEA. This CDR3 is 15 amino acids long. CDR3 in DNA: TGTGCCAGCAGCTTAGATCGAGTGGGAGGGCATGAGTATCTCTTC. This sequence encodes CASSLDRVGGHEYLF. Supplemented by reference TRBV11-3 and TRBJ2-1, the full variable domain reads EAGVVQSPRYKIIEKKQPVAFWCNPISGHNTLYWYLQNLGQGPELLIRYENEEAVDDSQLPKDRFSAERLKGVDSTLKIQPAELGDSAVYLCASSLDRVGGHEYLFGPGTRLTVL.

About this clonotype itself: The germline gene is not matched at one end of the junction; a read error may be the cause. The J gene is TRBJ1-2, the V gene TRBV5-6; the D gene is possibly TRBD1 (5 bases). Per germline, CDR1 SGHDT and CDR2 YYEEEE. The CDR3 is 13 residues long. CDR3 region: CASCLVRTGGYTF. The CDR3 region has the DNA TGTGCCAGCTGCTTGGTTCGTACAGGAGGCTACACCTTC.

The sample holds many counts of this clonotype. The chain carries TRBV6-2 or TRBV6-3 and TRBJ1-1; 12 nucleotides agree with TRBD1. V lost 8 bases and J lost 4; bases outside the gene matches: 8. Germline assignment: CDR1 MNHEY and CDR2 SVGEGT. The CDR3 covers 15 residues. The CDR3 protein is CASVRDRGRGTEAFF. The CDR3 nucleotides are TGTGCCAGCGTCCGGGACAGGGGGCGCGGCACTGAAGCTTTCTTT.

About this clonotype: Relative to the germline gene, one junction end is altered; a read error may explain this. The chain links TRBV7-9 to TRBJ2-7, with D possibly matching TRBD1 (5 bases). The CDR3 runs 15 residues. Germline loops: CDR1 SEHNR, CDR2 FQNEAQ (reference sequence). The CDR3 loop reads CASSHLGDSSYEQYF. CDR3 in DNA: TGTGCCAGCAGCCACTTAGGTGACAGCTCCTACGAGCAGTATTTC.

Comments on this clonotype: Since the CDR3 does not end with the conserved phenylalanine or tryptophan, this likely comes from a read error. The genes are TRBV11-2 and TRBJ2-7; tentatively, D is TRBD2 (5 bases). Trimming took off 6 bases at V and 2 bases at J, with 14 bases between the two ends. Germline values: CDR1 SGHAT, CDR2 FQNNGV. The CDR3 has 14 residues. In DNA, the CDR3 is TGTGCCAGCAGTTCCACTAGTTTGCCCTACGAGCAGTACTTA. The encoded protein is CASSSTSLPYEQYL.

To note about this clonotype: Compared with germline, one end of the junction differs, possibly owing to a read error. This chain connects TRBV29-1 to TRBJ2-7; a weak D match, TRBD2 (6 bases). CDR1 and CDR2 from the germline V gene are SQVTM and ANQGSEA. CDR3 length: 13 amino acids. This chain's CDR3 is CSVAGRLTGGQYF. Here the CDR3 DNA reads TGTAGCGTTGCGGGGAGGTTAACTGGCGGGCAGTACTTC.

Comments on this clonotype: An end of the junction differs from the germline gene, which may be a read error. The chain employs TRBV14 and TRBJ1-1; 7 bases match TRBD1. Germline-derived CDR1 and CDR2 are SGHDN and FVKESK. The CDR3 is 16 residues long. The CDR3 reads CASSPKGAGQVTETFF. CDR3 DNA sequence: TGTGCCAGCAGCCCCAAGGGGGCAGGGCAAGTGACTGAAACTTTCTTT. The full variable domain, rest sourced from reference TRBV14 and TRBJ1-1, is EAGVTQFPSHSVIEKGQTVTLRCDPISGHDNLYWYRRVMGKEIKFLLHFVKESKQDESGMPNNRFLAERTGGTYSTLKVQPAELEDSGVYFCASSPKGAGQVTETFFGQGTRLTVV.

The V gene is TRBV29-1, the J gene TRBJ2-7; 9 bases are a match to TRBD2. With V trimmed by 1 base and J by 3 bases, 10 bases remained unmatched. Germline V lookup: CDR1 SQVTM, CDR2 ANQGSEA. The CDR3 length is 16 residues. The CDR3 protein is CSVEALVGTSIYEQYF. As DNA, the CDR3 is TGCAGCGTTGAAGCCCTTGTCGGGACTAGCATCTACGAGCAGTACTTC.

In the case of this clonotype: Germline and junction disagree at one end, which may indicate a read error. The chain uses TRBV5-5 and TRBJ1-2; 7 nucleotides agree with TRBD1. CDR3 length: 14 residues. From germline, CDR1 is SGHKS and CDR2 YYEKEE (reference sequence). CDR3 protein: CANTLLGGGNGHTF. The CDR3 DNA sequence: TGTGCCAACACCCTTTTAGGGGGCGGAAATGGCCACACCTTC.

As regards this clonotype: The CDR3 does not close with the conserved phenylalanine or tryptophan, likely indicating a read error. V gene TRBV6-6 combines with J gene TRBJ1-1, with 9 nucleotides matching TRBD1. Germline V gene lookup returns CDR1 MNHNY and CDR2 SVGAGI (reference sequence). This CDR3 comprises 22 residues. V was clipped by 0 bases and J by 0 bases; unmatched bases: 20. The CDR3 region is CASSYSRPGQGRPQGMNTEAFS. CDR3 nucleotide sequence: TGTGCCAGCAGTTACTCGAGGCCGGGACAGGGACGACCTCAGGGCATGAACACTGAAGCTTTCTCT.

This clonotype was seen a handful of times. V gene TRBV29-1 combines with J gene TRBJ2-5; D unclear. Germline V gene sequence: CDR1 SQVTM, CDR2 ANQGSEA. The CDR3 is 12 amino acids. Trimming took 5 bases from V and 5 from J, leaving 12 bases between them. The CDR3 DNA reads TGCAGCGTTCCACTGGGTGTGGAGACCCAGTACTTC. Amino acid sequence: CSVPLGVETQYF.

Remarks on this clonotype: Mismatch with germline at one junction end may stem from a read error. J is TRBJ2-7 and V is TRBV11-1, with D uncertain. The CDR3 sequence is 16 residues long. CDR1 is SGHAT, CDR2 FQDESV, per germline (reference sequence). CDR3 loop: CAGSPFPTKSSYDQYF. In DNA, the CDR3 is TGTGCCGGCAGCCCGTTTCCCACAAAGAGCTCCTACGACCAGTACTTC.

The J gene is TRBJ2-1, the V gene TRBV4-1; 7 bases agree with TRBD2. With 3 bases clipped from V and 5 bases from J, the junction kept 10 bases outside the gene matches. The CDR3 runs to 16 residues. The germline CDR1 and CDR2 sequences are MGHRA and YSYEKL. The CDR3 DNA sequence: TGCGCCAGCAGCCAGCGGCCCAGCGGGAACCACAATGAGCAGTTCTTC. Translated, it gives CASSQRPSGNHNEQFF.

In regard to this clonotype: A read error may account for a junction end that differs from germline. The chain recombines TRBV11-2 with TRBJ1-4, with a possible D match to TRBD1 (6 bases). The CDR3 has 14 residues. In germline, CDR1 is SGHAT, CDR2 FQNNGV. The CDR3 is CASSLQTGYERLFF. The CDR3 DNA sequence: TGTGCCAGCAGCTTACAGACAGGCTATGAAAGACTGTTTTTT. The full variable domain, its missing parts supplied by reference TRBV11-2 and TRBJ1-4, is EAGVAQSPRYKIIEKRQSVAFWCNPISGHATLYWYQQILGQGPKLLIQFQNNGVVDDSQLPKDRFSAERLKGVDSTLKIQPAKLEDSAVYLCASSLQTGYERLFFGSGTQLSVL.

The genes are TRBV28 and TRBJ1-2; TRBD1 might be the D (5 bases). Germline V gene lookup returns CDR1 MDHEN and CDR2 SYDVKM. This CDR3 comprises 14 residues. The ends were cut back, 6 bases at V and 4 bases at J, with 15 bases in the middle. CDR3 DNA: TGTGCCAGCAGGTCGGGGGGAGACATCTATGGCTACACCTTC. This codes for CASRSGGDIYGYTF.

With regard to this clonotype: Sequence at one end of the junction differs from germline and may be a read error. V and J are TRBV29-1 and TRBJ2-1, with 15 nucleotides matching TRBD2. CDR1 and CDR2 (germline): SQVTM, ANQGSEA. The CDR3 extends over 18 amino acids. CDR3 sequence reads: CSVESGTSGRSAYSEQFF. CDR3 sequence (DNA): TGCAGCGTTGAATCCGGGACTAGCGGGAGGAGCGCCTACAGTGAGCAGTTCTTC.

As concerns this clonotype: A clone one base away is much larger, so this may be a read error. Here the CDR3 DNA reads TGTGCCAGCAGGCTACAGGTGGATCAGCCCCAGCATTTT. Translation gives CASRLQVDQPQHF. The chain uses TRBV6-6 and TRBJ1-5, with D perhaps TRBD1 (5 bases). This CDR3 has 13 amino acids. V was pared by 6 bases and J by 5 bases, with 11 bases between. Per germline, CDR1 MNHNY and CDR2 SVGAGI (reference sequence).

The gene calls are TRBV19 and TRBJ2-3; no clear D gene. There are 11 residues in the CDR3. V shed 5 bases and J shed 7 bases, with 7 bases lying between them. Germline CDR1 is LNHDA and CDR2 is SQIVND (reference sequence). In DNA form, the CDR3 reads TGTGCCAGTAGTGCTCCACATACGCAGTATTTT. Its translation is CASSAPHTQYF.

This clonotype was detected ten times or more. The rearrangement uses TRBV6-2 or TRBV6-3 and TRBJ1-1, with 8 bases aligning to TRBD1. Germline V gene lookup returns CDR1 MNHEY and CDR2 SVGEGT. This CDR3 contains 16 residues. V lost 2 bases to trimming and J lost 3 bases; unmatched junction nucleotides: 8. The CDR3 reads CASSYRGPTGDTEAFF. CDR3 in DNA: TGTGCCAGCAGTTACAGAGGCCCGACAGGGGACACTGAAGCTTTCTTT.